This T cell receptor (beta chain) was observed in a study of blood T cells in healthy people across ages. Whole-study results and caveats: Nothing was known about donor CMV status, and this possibly confounded expanded clonotype changes. Significant beta diversity loss was already apparent by age roughly 38, declining roughly linearly.

Germline CDR1 LGHDT, CDR2 YNNKEL (reference sequence). Unmatched junction bases numbered 7, after V lost 7 bases and J lost 2 bases. The CDR3 is made up of 15 amino acids. This clonotype occurred a few times. Its antigen is unidentified. A sample-barcoded 5' primer and a J-beta primer mix were used in a second PCR of roughly 7 to 11 cycles. Via MiXCR, TCRdb re-called the 5' RACE reads, giving one row per CDR3 protein. The repertoire consists of around 1.7 million distinct CDR3 sequences, with roughly 27% occurring once and the leading ten covering 6.5% to 8.5%. The chain employs TRBV3-1 and TRBJ2-2, with 7 positions matching TRBD1. The sequence was collected from a woman aged 25 to 39 in good health. Sample: blood. The CDR3: CASTDRATNTGELFF. CDR3 DNA sequence: TGTGCCAGCACCGACAGGGCGACAAACACCGGGGAGCTGTTTTTT.